The entry below describes one TCR beta chain. Its antigen is still unknown. This entry is derived from a study of OX40 agonist ivuxolimab in advanced cancers. The method was immunoSEQ multiplex PCR; TCRdb's version includes in-frame clones alone and lacks a portion of them. The sample contains about 67,000 clones, approximately 84% of which appear only once. Whole-study results and caveats: At 0.1 to 3.0 mg/kg, CD4+ and CD8+ blood T cells expanded clonally by week 6. CD4+ T cells averaged fewer expanded clones than CD8+ T cells. In a subset of nonresponders, normalized T-cell clonal expansion was also low. Patients with a partial response at 0.1-3.0 mg/kg had among the lowest clonal expansion.

CDR1 MNHEY and CDR2 SVGAGI come from the germline V gene. V gave up 7 bases and J gave up 8 bases, with 11 bases separating them. This CDR3 is built from 11 residues. V gene TRBV6-5 combines with J gene TRBJ1-2; D is ambiguous. The TCR originated in an adult with an advanced solid tumor such as melanoma, head and neck, liver or kidney cancer. The sample in question was CD4+ or CD8+ T cells sorted from blood, obtained in a trial of the OX40 agonist ivuxolimab. The CDR3 here is CASTSGYGYTF. The CDR3 DNA is TGTGCCAGCACCTCGGGGTACGGCTACACCTTC.